This TCR beta chain was identified during a study of cytomegalovirus exposure and HLA in healthy donors. 13 Jbeta primers and 60 Vbeta primers were used for the PCR. Produced via immunoSEQ multiplex PCR; TCRdb's table is partial and in-frame only. The sample comprises 97,000 or so clones, less than 10% of which are singletons, and 4.5% to 6.5% rests with the top ten. The CDR3 runs to 16 residues. Trimming removed 0 bases from V and 0 bases from J, with 11 bases in between. CDR1 ENHRY and CDR2 SYGVKD come from the germline V gene. The chain employs TRBV10-3 and TRBJ1-2; D is uncertain. This sequence originates from a man between 45 and 60 years old in good health and CMV-seropositive. The specimen sequenced was PBMCs. The CDR3: CAISESIAGTNYGYTF. In DNA form, the CDR3 reads TGTGCCATCAGTGAGTCGATTGCCGGGACTAACTATGGCTACACCTTC.